The 26 T cell receptor beta chains below were found in one sample sequenced in a study of early T cells in non-severe SARS-CoV-2 infection. TCRdb re-analysed the 5' RACE reads in MiXCR, keeping a single row per CDR3 protein. The sample lists 74,000 or so distinct CDR3 sequences; around 13% were seen once. Sequencing used whole blood. These receptors were collected from an adult who was a healthcare worker with PCR-confirmed SARS-CoV-2 infection or an uninfected control (not recorded which).

The J gene is TRBJ1-2, the V gene TRBV10-3, with unresolved D. Germline V gene data show CDR1 as ENHRY and CDR2 as SYGVKD. The V end was cut by 0 bases, the J end by 5 bases, with 10 bases between. This CDR3 comprises 14 residues. The CDR3 region is CAISESPGVYGYTF. The DNA for the CDR3 is TGTGCCATCAGTGAGTCCCCTGGGGTATATGGCTACACCTTC.

The chain carries TRBV3-2 and TRBJ2-7. TRBV3-2 is deemed a pseudogene. The CDR3 has 13 residues. The chain's CDR3 is CASSQTKTHEQYF. The CDR3 nucleotides are TGTGCCAGCAGCCAGACAAAAACCCACGAGCAGTACTTC.

Many counts were recorded for this clonotype. The gene calls are TRBV7-8 and TRBJ1-2; D is undetermined. The CDR3 sequence is 17 residues long. CDR1 SGHVS and CDR2 FQNEAQ come from the germline V gene. With 3 bases removed from V and 2 bases from J, the gap between germline ends came to 19 bases. CDR3 region: CASSFRAGNLGNYGYTF. CDR3 DNA: TGTGCCAGCAGCTTTCGGGCCGGGAACTTAGGAAACTATGGCTACACCTTC.

The chain combines TRBV30 with TRBJ2-7; possible D gene TRBD2, 7 bases. V lost 2 bases, J lost 2 bases, and 19 bases lay in between. This CDR3 spans 16 amino acids. CDR1 is GTSNPN and CDR2 is SVGIG in the germline V gene (reference sequence). The DNA of the CDR3 is TGTGCCTGGAGTACCTCAAGGGGGGGCGTACCCTACGAGCAGTACTTC. This translates into CAWSTSRGGVPYEQYF.

The chain combines TRBV12-3 or TRBV12-4 with TRBJ2-2; possible D gene TRBD1, 7 bases. V gave up 5 bases and J gave up 7 bases, with 11 bases separating them. This CDR3 has 13 amino acids. The CDR3 loop reads CASSPRGDGELFF. The CDR3 region has the DNA TGTGCCAGCAGTCCCAGGGGGGACGGGGAGCTGTTTTTT.

Only a few counts were recorded for this clonotype. The chain is built from TRBV7-2 and TRBJ2-3; either TRBD1 or TRBD2 may supply D (5 bases each). The CDR3 is 14 amino acids. In germline, CDR1 is SGHTA, CDR2 FQGNSA. Deletions cut 5 bases from V and 8 bases from J, with 17 bases between. DNA of the CDR3: TGTGCCAGCAGCCCTTTTTATTTTGGGGGTACGCAGTATTTT. This translates into CASSPFYFGGTQYF.

This clonotype was detected ten times or more. This rearrangement joins TRBV20-1 to TRBJ2-1, with 7 bases matching TRBD1. The CDR3 totals 12 residues. Trimming cost V 4 bases and J 8 bases; bases outside gene matches: 5. Germline V gives CDR1 DFQATT, CDR2 SNEGSKA (reference sequence). The CDR3 region has the DNA TGCAGTGCTACGACAGGGAGCGATGAGCAGTTCTTC. Its translation: CSATTGSDEQFF.

V is TRBV4-2 and J is TRBJ1-5, with D possibly TRBD1 on 6 matching bases. CDR1 is LGHNA, CDR2 YNFKEQ, per germline. Trimming took off 2 bases at V and 4 bases at J, with 9 bases between the two ends. The CDR3 has 14 residues. In nucleotides, the CDR3 is TGTGCCAGCAGCCAAACAGGGTCGAATCAGCCCCAGCATTTT. Protein: CASSQTGSNQPQHF.

Relative to its sample, this clonotype is medium-sized. This rearrangement joins TRBV11-2 to TRBJ2-2; the D gene is possibly TRBD1 (6 bases). This CDR3 contains 17 residues. CDR1 is SGHAT and CDR2 is FQNNGV in the germline V gene. V was shortened by 3 bases and J by 0 bases, with 14 bases between the two germline ends. CDR3 sequence reads: CASSLWGQRTNTGELFF. DNA of the CDR3: TGTGCCAGCAGCTTGTGGGGGCAGAGAACGAACACCGGGGAGCTGTTTTTT. The full variable domain, its missing parts supplied by reference TRBV11-2 and TRBJ2-2, is EAGVAQSPRYKIIEKRQSVAFWCNPISGHATLYWYQQILGQGPKLLIQFQNNGVVDDSQLPKDRFSAERLKGVDSTLKIQPAKLEDSAVYLCASSLWGQRTNTGELFFGEGSRLTVL.

Ten or more counts support this clonotype. This CDR3 is CASSSGSTSYNEQFF. Written as DNA, the CDR3 is TGTGCCAGTAGTAGCGGGAGTACTTCCTACAATGAGCAGTTCTTC. This chain links TRBV19 with TRBJ2-1, with 7 bases identical to TRBD2. Germline CDR1 and CDR2: LNHDA and SQIVND (reference sequence). Trimming cost V 4 bases and J 1 base; bases outside gene matches: 4. The CDR3 has 15 residues.

A few counts support this clonotype. This sequence joins TRBV6-6 and TRBJ2-5, with 7 bases matching TRBD1. With V trimmed by 5 bases and J by 4 bases, 7 bases remained unmatched. The CDR3 is 14 amino acids. Germline V gene sequence: CDR1 MNHNY, CDR2 SVGAGI (reference sequence). The CDR3 nucleotides read TGTGCCAGCAGTAAGACAGGGATAGGAGAGACCCAGTACTTC. This sequence encodes CASSKTGIGETQYF.

This rearrangement joins TRBV20-1 to TRBJ1-1; weak D call: TRBD1 (5 bases). V dropped 3 bases and J dropped 5 bases, with 13 bases sitting between them. This CDR3 has 13 amino acids. Germline loops: CDR1 DFQATT, CDR2 SNEGSKA (reference sequence). The CDR3, as DNA: TGCAGTGCTAGGGAGGGGAGGGGTACTGAAGCTTTCTTT. It encodes CSAREGRGTEAFF.

This clonotype has at least ten counts. The chain uses TRBV12-3 or TRBV12-4 and TRBJ1-6; D is perhaps TRBD1 (5 bases). Trimming shortened V by 5 bases and J by 9 bases, and 17 bases separated the two germline ends. This CDR3 comprises 15 residues. CDR3 protein: CASSPNRGGGSPLHF. The DNA of the CDR3 is TGTGCCAGCAGTCCCAATCGGGGGGGTGGTTCACCCCTCCACTTT.

The V call is TRBV6-5, the J call TRBJ1-1; no clear D gene. The CDR3 is 14 residues long. CDR1 MNHEY and CDR2 SVGAGI come from the germline V gene. V lost 0 bases and J 4 bases, leaving 9 bases between the germline ends. CDR3 loop: CASSYSIRGTEAFF. DNA for the CDR3: TGTGCCAGCAGTTACTCGATTCGGGGCACTGAAGCTTTCTTT.

This clonotype was picked up many times. The chain couples TRBV6-1 to TRBJ2-7; TRBD2 aligns across 7 bases. Per germline, CDR1 MNHNS and CDR2 SASEGT. The CDR3 totals 13 residues. V lost 8 bases to trimming and J lost 3 bases; unmatched junction nucleotides: 7. CDR3: CASSRERLYEQYF. The CDR3 DNA reads TGTGCCAGCTCGCGGGAGAGACTCTACGAGCAGTACTTC.

This clonotype was found many times. The chain uses TRBV5-1 and TRBJ2-5; D tentatively fits TRBD1 or TRBD2 (5 bases each). There are 14 residues in the CDR3. The V gene lost 0 bases and the J gene lost 4 bases, with 10 bases spanning the gap. Germline V lookup: CDR1 SGHRS, CDR2 YFSETQ. DNA for the CDR3: TGCGCCAGCAGCTTGGGAGGGGATGGAGAGACCCAGTACTTC. Encoded protein: CASSLGGDGETQYF.

This clonotype was recorded at least ten times. This rearrangement joins TRBV7-9 to TRBJ1-2; no firm D call. V lost 1 base and J 6 bases, leaving 18 bases between the germline ends. The germline gives CDR1 SEHNR, CDR2 FQNEAQ (reference sequence). The CDR3 is 16 residues long. CDR3 in amino acids: CASSLERPNPGNGYTF. DNA of the CDR3: TGTGCCAGCAGCTTAGAAAGGCCGAACCCGGGAAATGGCTACACCTTC.

This clonotype showed up just a few times. In nucleotides, the CDR3 is TGTGCCAGCAGCTTAGGTGAAGGGAATTCACCCCTCCACTTT. Protein product: CASSLGEGNSPLHF. V is TRBV11-2 and J is TRBJ1-6; no clear D gene. This CDR3 has 14 residues. Germline V gene lookup returns CDR1 SGHAT and CDR2 FQNNGV. Trimming pared 1 base from V and 7 bases from J, leaving 8 bases between. The whole variable domain, filled in from reference TRBV11-2 and TRBJ1-6, reads EAGVAQSPRYKIIEKRQSVAFWCNPISGHATLYWYQQILGQGPKLLIQFQNNGVVDDSQLPKDRFSAERLKGVDSTLKIQPAKLEDSAVYLCASSLGEGNSPLHFGNGTRLTVT.

This clonotype was seen many times. The chain recombines TRBV6-5 with TRBJ1-6; 8 bases are a match to TRBD1. The V gene end was trimmed by 7 bases and the J gene end by 7 bases; junction bases not matched to a gene: 9. Germline loops: CDR1 MNHEY, CDR2 SVGAGI. The CDR3 runs 15 residues. In nucleotides, the CDR3 is TGTGCCAGCAATCCAGGGGGCCTCGTGAATTCACCCCTCCACTTT. As protein: CASNPGGLVNSPLHF.

This clonotype was seen many times. This chain uses TRBV27 with TRBJ2-7; D is possibly TRBD1 or TRBD2 (6 bases each). Deletions cut 5 bases from V and 7 bases from J, with 24 bases between. This CDR3 is 16 amino acids long. CDR1 is MNHEY and CDR2 is SMNVEV in the germline V gene (reference sequence). Here the CDR3 reads CASSTQWRGSLREQYF. The CDR3 nucleotides are TGTGCCAGCAGTACACAGTGGAGGGGGAGCCTGAGGGAGCAGTACTTC.

This clonotype was observed many times. The chain links TRBV5-1 to TRBJ1-2; no firm D call. Per germline, CDR1 SGHRS and CDR2 YFSETQ. The CDR3 loop spans 13 amino acids. V dropped 6 bases and J dropped 4 bases, with 13 bases sitting between them. CDR3 sequence: CASIGETGYGYTF. The CDR3 DNA reads as TGCGCCAGCATCGGTGAGACGGGCTATGGCTACACCTTC.

With regard to this clonotype: Since a much larger clone is just one base distant, this may be a read error. The chain has TRBV29-1 and TRBJ2-6; D could derive from TRBD1 or TRBD2 (5 bases each). Germline V CDR1 and CDR2: SQVTM, ANQGSEA. The CDR3 is made up of 14 amino acids. In DNA form, the CDR3 reads TGCAGCGTCGGACTCGGCTCTGGGGCCAACATCCTGACTTTC. It encodes CSVGLGSGANILTF. The whole variable domain, filled in from reference TRBV29-1 and TRBJ2-6, reads SAVISQKPSRDICQRGTSLTIQCQVDSQVTMMFWYRQQPGQSLTLIATANQGSEATYESGFVIDKFPISRPNLTFSTLTVSNMSPEDSSIYLCSVGLGSGANILTFGAGSRLTVL.

This clonotype was recorded at least ten times. The rearrangement links TRBV10-3 to TRBJ1-2; D possibly corresponds to TRBD1 (5 bases). The CDR3 sequence is 14 residues long. CDR1 and CDR2 (germline): ENHRY, SYGVKD. V lost 7 bases and J 7 bases, leaving 19 bases between the germline ends. The CDR3 DNA reads TGTGCCATCAACCGCAGGGAGGACCGGGGTGGCTACACCTTC. Translation gives CAINRREDRGGYTF.

This clonotype occurred a few times. The chain joins TRBV18 to TRBJ2-1, with D unresolved. This CDR3 has 14 residues. From germline, CDR1 is KGHSH and CDR2 LQKENI. Deletions cut 2 bases from V and 5 bases from J, with 10 bases between. The CDR3 DNA reads TGTGCCAGCTCACCATCCCTAGGGAACAATGAGCAGTTCTTC. It is translated as CASSPSLGNNEQFF.

This chain joins TRBV10-3 and TRBJ2-7, with 9 bases that match TRBD1. V shed 5 bases and J 3 bases; nucleotides not matched to a gene: 11. The CDR3 totals 16 residues. Germline V gives CDR1 ENHRY, CDR2 SYGVKD. CDR3 amino acids: CAISPSMGQGNYEQYF. CDR3 DNA sequence: TGTGCCATCAGTCCTTCGATGGGACAGGGAAACTACGAGCAGTACTTC.

The chain carries TRBV11-2 and TRBJ1-5; the D is unclear. The ends were cut back, 1 base at V and 2 bases at J, with 6 bases in the middle. Germline-derived CDR1 and CDR2 are SGHAT and FQNNGV. The CDR3 runs to 14 residues. As DNA, the CDR3 is TGTGCCAGCAGCTTAGTGGAACGCAATCAGCCCCAGCATTTT. Its protein is CASSLVERNQPQHF.